These 7 T cell receptor beta chains share one sample of origin, sequenced in a study of cytomegalovirus exposure and HLA in healthy donors. PCR used 60 Vbeta primers and 13 Jbeta primers. Here immunoSEQ multiplex PCR was the method, and the copy in TCRdb shows in-frame clones only, minus some. Found here are 90,000 to 100,000 clones, over 65% of them singletons; the top ten hold less than 2%. Sample: PBMCs. These receptors were taken from a male donor in good health and CMV-seronegative.

A few counts support this clone. The rearrangement links TRBV5-4 to TRBJ2-7; TRBD2 is a possible D gene (5 bases). CDR3 length equals 16 residues. The ends were cut back, 0 bases at V and 0 bases at J, with 13 bases in the middle. CDR1 and CDR2 (germline): SGHNT, YYREEE (reference sequence). Here the CDR3 reads CASSLGPGRGSYEQYF. The CDR3 DNA sequence: TGTGCCAGCAGCTTGGGTCCCGGTCGGGGCTCCTACGAGCAGTACTTC.

The chain joins TRBV5-4 to TRBJ2-5; TRBD1 is a possible D gene (6 bases). The end of the DNA is better explained by TRBJ2-7, so the J call may be wrong. The V gene's germline CDR1 is SGHNT and CDR2 YYREEE (reference sequence). The CDR3 has 14 amino acids. CDR3 amino acids: CASSLGQGRNEQYF. The CDR3 DNA reads as TGTGCCAGCAGCTTGGGGCAGGGGCGGAACGAGCAGTACTTC.

This clone was seen just once. The CDR3 loop is CASSQAGQGLDGYTF. The CDR3 DNA is TGCGCCAGCAGCCAAGCCGGACAGGGGCTAGATGGCTACACCTTC. This sequence joins TRBV4-1 and TRBJ1-2, with 9 nucleotides matching TRBD1. The germline CDR1 and CDR2 sequences are MGHRA and YSYEKL. The CDR3 length is 15 residues. Germline trimming cut 1 base from V and 6 bases from J; bases unmatched to any gene: 6.

This clone has just a few counts. The V gene is TRBV6-1, the J gene TRBJ1-5; D remains ambiguous. The germline V gene has CDR1 MNHNS and CDR2 SASEGT. The CDR3 is 13 amino acids. V was shortened by 1 base and J by 7 bases, with 8 bases between the two germline ends. The DNA of the CDR3 is TGTGCCAGCAGTGAAGGGTTTGAGCAGCCCCAGCATTTT. Translated: CASSEGFEQPQHF.

The chain joins TRBV19 to TRBJ2-2; tentative D call: TRBD1 (5 bases). Germline V gene sequence: CDR1 LNHDA, CDR2 SQIVND (reference sequence). V was shortened by 3 bases and J by 5 bases, with 16 bases between the two germline ends. This CDR3 has 16 residues. The CDR3 sequence is CASSMDMREVTGELFF. Written as DNA, the CDR3 is TGTGCCAGTAGTATGGACATGAGAGAGGTTACCGGGGAGCTGTTTTTT.

J is TRBJ2-7 and V is TRBV15, with TRBD2 matching over 8 bases. CDR1 and CDR2 from the germline V gene are LNHNV and YYDKDF (reference sequence). With 8 bases clipped from V and 6 bases from J, the junction kept 15 bases outside the gene matches. There are 15 residues in the CDR3. The CDR3 region is CATQPGGRESGEQYF. CDR3 bases: TGTGCCACCCAACCGGGGGGGCGGGAGTCAGGCGAGCAGTACTTC. Using reference TRBV15 and TRBJ2-7 for the parts outside the CDR3, the full variable domain is DAMVIQNPRYQVTQFGKPVTLSCSQTLNHNVMYWYQQKSSQAPKLLFHYYDKDFNNEADTPDNFQSRRPNTSFCFLDIRSPGLGDTAMYLCATQPGGRESGEQYFGPGTRLTVT.

To note about this clone: A junction boundary mismatches the germline segment, possibly from a read error. V usage is TRBV25-1 and J usage is TRBJ2-1; 10 bases line up with TRBD1. The CDR3 has 11 residues. Germline-derived CDR1 and CDR2 are MGHDK and SYGVNS. CDR3 amino acids: CASSEGTGEIF. In nucleotides, the CDR3 is TGTGCCAGCAGTGAGGGGACAGGGGAAATCTTC.